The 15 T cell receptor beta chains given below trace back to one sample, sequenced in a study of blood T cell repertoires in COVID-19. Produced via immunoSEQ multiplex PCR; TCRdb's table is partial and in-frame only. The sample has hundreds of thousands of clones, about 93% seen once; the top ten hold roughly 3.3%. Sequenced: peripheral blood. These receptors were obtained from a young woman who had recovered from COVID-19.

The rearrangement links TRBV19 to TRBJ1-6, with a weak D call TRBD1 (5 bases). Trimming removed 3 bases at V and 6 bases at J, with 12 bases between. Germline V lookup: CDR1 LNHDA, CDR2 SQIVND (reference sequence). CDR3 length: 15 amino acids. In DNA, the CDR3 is TGTGCCAGTAGTATCGGCCCCGGGGGTAATTCACCCCTCCACTTT. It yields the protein CASSIGPGGNSPLHF.

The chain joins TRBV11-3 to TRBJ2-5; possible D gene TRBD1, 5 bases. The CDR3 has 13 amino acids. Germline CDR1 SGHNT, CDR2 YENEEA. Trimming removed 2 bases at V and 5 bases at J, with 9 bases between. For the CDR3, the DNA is TGTGCCAGCAGCTTACAGGGTGTGGAGACCCAGTACTTC. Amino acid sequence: CASSLQGVETQYF.

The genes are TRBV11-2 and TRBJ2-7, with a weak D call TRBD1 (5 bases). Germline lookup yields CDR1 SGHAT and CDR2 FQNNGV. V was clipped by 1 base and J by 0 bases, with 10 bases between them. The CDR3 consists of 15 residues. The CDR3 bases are TGTGCCAGCAGCTTAGGCCAGGGAAGCTCCTACGAGCAGTACGTC. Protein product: CASSLGQGSSYEQYV.

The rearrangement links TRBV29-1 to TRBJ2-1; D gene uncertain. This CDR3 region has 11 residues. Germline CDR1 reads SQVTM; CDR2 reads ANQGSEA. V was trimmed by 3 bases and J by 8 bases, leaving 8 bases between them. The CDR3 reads CSVEGRDEQFF. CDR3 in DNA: TGCAGCGTTGAGGGTCGGGATGAGCAGTTCTTC.

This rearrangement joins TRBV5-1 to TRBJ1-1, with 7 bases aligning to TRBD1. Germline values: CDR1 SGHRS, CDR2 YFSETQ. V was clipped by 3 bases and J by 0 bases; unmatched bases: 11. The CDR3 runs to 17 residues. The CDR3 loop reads CASSSAPDTGVNTEAFF. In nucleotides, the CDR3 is TGCGCCAGCAGCTCGGCGCCGGATACAGGGGTGAACACTGAAGCTTTCTTT.

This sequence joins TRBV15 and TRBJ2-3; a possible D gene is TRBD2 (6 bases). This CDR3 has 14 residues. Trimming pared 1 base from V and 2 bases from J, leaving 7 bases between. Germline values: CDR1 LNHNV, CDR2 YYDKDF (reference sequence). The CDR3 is CATSRGGDTDTQYF. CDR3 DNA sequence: TGTGCCACCAGCAGAGGGGGGGACACAGATACGCAGTATTTT.

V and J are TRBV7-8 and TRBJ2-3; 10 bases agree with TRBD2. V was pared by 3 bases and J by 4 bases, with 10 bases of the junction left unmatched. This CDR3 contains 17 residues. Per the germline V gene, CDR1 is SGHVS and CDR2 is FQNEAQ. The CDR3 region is CASSFPGTSVRSDTQYF. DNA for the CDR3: TGTGCCAGCAGCTTCCCGGGGACTAGCGTGCGGTCAGATACGCAGTATTTT.

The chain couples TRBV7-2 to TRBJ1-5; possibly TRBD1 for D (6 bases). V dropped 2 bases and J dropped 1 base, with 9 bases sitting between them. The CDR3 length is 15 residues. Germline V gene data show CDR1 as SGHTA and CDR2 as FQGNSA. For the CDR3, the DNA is TGTGCCAGCAGCTTAACAGGGTCGAGCAATCAGCCCCAGCATTTT. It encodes CASSLTGSSNQPQHF.

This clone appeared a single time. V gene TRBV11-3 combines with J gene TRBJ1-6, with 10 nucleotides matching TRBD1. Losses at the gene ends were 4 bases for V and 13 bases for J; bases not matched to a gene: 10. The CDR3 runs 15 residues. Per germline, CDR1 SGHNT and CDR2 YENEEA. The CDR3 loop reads CASSSGTGALFPLHF. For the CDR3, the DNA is TGTGCCAGCAGCTCCGGGACAGGGGCCCTCTTTCCCCTCCACTTT.

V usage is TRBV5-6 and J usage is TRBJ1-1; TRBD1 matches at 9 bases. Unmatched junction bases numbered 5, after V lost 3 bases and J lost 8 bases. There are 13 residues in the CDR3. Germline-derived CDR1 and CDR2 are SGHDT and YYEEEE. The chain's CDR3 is CASSSTGGWEAFF. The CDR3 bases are TGTGCCAGCAGCTCAACAGGGGGCTGGGAAGCTTTCTTT.

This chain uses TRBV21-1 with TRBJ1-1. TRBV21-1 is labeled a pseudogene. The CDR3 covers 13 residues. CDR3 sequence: CASTHSGNTEAFF. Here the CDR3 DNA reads TGTGCCAGCACCCACTCCGGGAACACTGAAGCTTTCTTT.

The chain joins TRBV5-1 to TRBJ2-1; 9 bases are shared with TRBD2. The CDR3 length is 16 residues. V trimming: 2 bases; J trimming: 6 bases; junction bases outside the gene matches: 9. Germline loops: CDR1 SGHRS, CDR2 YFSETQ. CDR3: CASSFSAGGPVNEQFF. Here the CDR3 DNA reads TGCGCCAGCAGCTTTTCGGCGGGAGGGCCTGTCAATGAGCAGTTCTTC.

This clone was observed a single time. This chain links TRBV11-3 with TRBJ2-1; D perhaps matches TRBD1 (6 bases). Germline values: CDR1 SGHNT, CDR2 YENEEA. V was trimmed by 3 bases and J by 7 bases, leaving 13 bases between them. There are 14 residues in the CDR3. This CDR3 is CASSFITRGNEQFF. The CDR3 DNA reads TGTGCCAGCAGCTTTATAACCAGGGGAAATGAGCAGTTCTTC.

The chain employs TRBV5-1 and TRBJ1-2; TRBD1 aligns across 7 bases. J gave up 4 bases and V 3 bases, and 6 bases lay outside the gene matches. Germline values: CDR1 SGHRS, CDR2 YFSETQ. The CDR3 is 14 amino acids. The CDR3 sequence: CASSWTDRPYGYTF. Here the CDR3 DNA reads TGCGCCAGCAGCTGGACGGACAGGCCCTATGGCTACACCTTC.

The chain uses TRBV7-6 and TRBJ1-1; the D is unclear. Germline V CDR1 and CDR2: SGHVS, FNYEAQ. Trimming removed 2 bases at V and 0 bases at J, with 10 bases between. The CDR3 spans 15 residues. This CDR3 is CASSLIPSMNTEAFF. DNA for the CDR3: TGTGCCAGCAGCTTAATTCCCAGTATGAACACTGAAGCTTTCTTT.